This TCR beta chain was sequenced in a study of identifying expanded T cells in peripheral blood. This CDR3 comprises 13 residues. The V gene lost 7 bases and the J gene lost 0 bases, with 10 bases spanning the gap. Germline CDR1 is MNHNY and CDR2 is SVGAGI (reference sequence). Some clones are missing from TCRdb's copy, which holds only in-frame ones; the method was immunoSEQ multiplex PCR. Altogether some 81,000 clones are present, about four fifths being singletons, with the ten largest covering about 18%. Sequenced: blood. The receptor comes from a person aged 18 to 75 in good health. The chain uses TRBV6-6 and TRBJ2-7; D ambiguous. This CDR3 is CASNIRDSYEQYF. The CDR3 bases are TGTGCCAGCAATATAAGGGACTCCTACGAGCAGTACTTC.